The 26 T cell receptor beta chains below come from one sample, sequenced in a study of control samples from healthy donors and cancer patients (dated by TCRdb to about 2020). Library preparation used the immunoSEQ multiplex PCR assay. TCRdb provides this immuneACCESS table in a form limited to in-frame rearrangements. Some clones are lacking; in checked studies, under half of them reflect an unresolved V gene, and why the rest are absent is not known. Recorded for this sample are 350,000 to 450,000 clones; 90% of them occurred a single time. The top ten constitute 5% to 7% of the sample. The source material was PBMCs. Receptor source: a man between 35 and 55 years old with head and neck cancer.

This clone was detected only a few times. The chain uses TRBV10-3 and TRBJ1-5; D uncertain. The germline V gene has CDR1 ENHRY and CDR2 SYGVKD. V lost 8 bases, J lost 3 bases, and 20 bases lay in between. The CDR3 is 16 amino acids. CDR3 region: CAIAGTADPFNQPQHF. The CDR3 nucleotides read TGTGCCATCGCAGGAACCGCCGATCCTTTCAATCAGCCCCAGCATTTT.

The chain is built from TRBV18 and TRBJ2-2; D may be TRBD1 (6 bases). CDR1 and CDR2 (germline): KGHSH, LQKENI. The V end was cut by 0 bases, the J end by 0 bases, with 11 bases between. The CDR3 runs 17 residues. The DNA of the CDR3 is TGTGCCAGCTCACCACCGGGGGCACTCACGAACACCGGGGAGCTGTTTTTT. Protein product: CASSPPGALTNTGELFF.

This rearrangement joins TRBV28 to TRBJ2-2, with a tentative D call TRBD2 (6 bases). Germline lookup yields CDR1 MDHEN and CDR2 SYDVKM. The CDR3 loop spans 14 amino acids. V gave up 8 bases and J gave up 4 bases, with 14 bases separating them. The chain's CDR3 is CASAFRGSTGELFF. CDR3 bases: TGTGCCAGCGCTTTCCGGGGGAGCACCGGGGAGCTGTTTTTT. Looking up the rest from reference TRBV28 and TRBJ2-2 gives the full variable domain: DVKVTQSSRYLVKRTGEKVFLECVQDMDHENMFWYRQDPGLGLRLIYFSYDVKMKEKGDIPEGYSVSREKKERFSLILESASTNQTSMYLCASAFRGSTGELFFGEGSRLTVL.

V is TRBV9 and J is TRBJ2-1, with TRBD1 identical over 8 bases. The CDR3 runs 15 residues. V lost 0 bases, J lost 6 bases, and 5 bases stayed unmatched. Germline V gene sequence: CDR1 SGDLS, CDR2 YYNGEE. The CDR3 spells CASSVGQGAFNEQFF. The DNA of the CDR3 is TGTGCCAGCAGCGTAGGGCAGGGGGCCTTCAATGAGCAGTTCTTC. The whole variable domain, filled in from reference TRBV9 and TRBJ2-1, reads DSGVTQTPKHLITATGQRVTLRCSPRSGDLSVYWYQQSLDQGLQFLIQYYNGEERAKGNILERFSAQQFPDLHSELNLSSLELGDSALYFCASSVGQGAFNEQFFGPGTRLTVL.

V and J are TRBV4-1 and TRBJ2-1; tentatively, D is TRBD1 (7 bases). Trimming left V 0 bases short and J 6 bases short, with 18 bases between. Germline CDR1 reads MGHRA; CDR2 reads YSYEKL. CDR3 length: 17 amino acids. The CDR3 protein is CASSQEVQGGGVNEQFF. CDR3 nucleotide sequence: TGCGCCAGCAGCCAAGAAGTGCAGGGGGGCGGGGTCAATGAGCAGTTCTTC.

In this sample, this clone turned up once. J is TRBJ2-7 and V is TRBV7-6; 7 positions match TRBD2. After removal of 4 bases from V and 3 bases from J, the junction contained 6 bases not matched to a gene. The CDR3 spans 14 residues. Per germline, CDR1 SGHVS and CDR2 FNYEAQ. The CDR3 reads CASSSSSGVYEQYF. DNA for the CDR3: TGTGCCAGCAGCTCATCTAGCGGCGTCTACGAGCAGTACTTC.

This chain uses TRBV29-1 with TRBJ1-1; D uncertain. Germline V gene data show CDR1 as SQVTM and CDR2 as ANQGSEA. V lost 0 bases and J 0 bases, leaving 8 bases between the germline ends. The CDR3 is made up of 14 amino acids. CDR3: CSVEDQRVNTEAFF. The CDR3 DNA sequence: TGCAGCGTTGAAGATCAAAGGGTGAACACTGAAGCTTTCTTT. Full variable domain (remainder filled in from reference TRBV29-1 and TRBJ1-1): SAVISQKPSRDICQRGTSLTIQCQVDSQVTMMFWYRQQPGQSLTLIATANQGSEATYESGFVIDKFPISRPNLTFSTLTVSNMSPEDSSIYLCSVEDQRVNTEAFFGQGTRLTVV.

DNA for the CDR3: TGCGCCAGCAGCTTAGGGGACACTCCCTACGAGCAGTACTTC. It translates to CASSLGDTPYEQYF. The chain recombines TRBV5-1 with TRBJ2-7, with D possibly matching TRBD1 (6 bases). Germline V gene sequence: CDR1 SGHRS, CDR2 YFSETQ. Trimming took 2 bases from V and 2 from J, leaving 11 bases between them. The CDR3 is 14 residues long.

The CDR3 sequence: CAWRGGSPLSGANVLTF. The CDR3 DNA sequence: TGTGCCTGGAGGGGGGGTAGCCCCCTCTCTGGGGCCAACGTCCTGACTTTC. The chain employs TRBV30 and TRBJ2-6; tentatively, D is TRBD2 (6 bases). Germline-derived CDR1 and CDR2 are GTSNPN and SVGIG (reference sequence). The CDR3 totals 17 residues. With 3 bases removed from V and 0 bases from J, the gap between germline ends came to 15 bases.

The V gene is TRBV6-6, the J gene TRBJ2-1, with 10 bases matching TRBD1. CDR1 and CDR2 (germline): MNHNY, SVGAGI (reference sequence). Germline trimming cut 6 bases from V and 2 bases from J; bases unmatched to any gene: 10. The CDR3 extends over 17 amino acids. CDR3 sequence reads: CASRRPPGQGTYNEQFF. The CDR3 nucleotides read TGTGCCAGCAGACGACCCCCGGGACAGGGGACCTACAATGAGCAGTTCTTC.

The J gene is TRBJ2-7, the V gene TRBV7-2; the match to TRBD1 covers 7 bases. J was trimmed by 0 bases and V by 3 bases; bases with no gene match: 2. Per the germline V gene, CDR1 is SGHTA and CDR2 is FQGNSA. The CDR3 consists of 14 residues. This CDR3 is CASSFGTVSYEQYF. CDR3 nucleotides: TGTGCCAGCAGCTTCGGGACAGTCTCCTACGAGCAGTACTTC.

This clone was seen only a few times. The sample carries other DNA sequences with the same CDR3. This rearrangement joins TRBV19 to TRBJ1-5, with D uncertain. V was trimmed by 3 bases and J by 7 bases, leaving 7 bases between them. In germline, CDR1 is LNHDA, CDR2 SQIVND (reference sequence). This CDR3 region has 12 residues. CDR3 in DNA: TGTGCCAGTAGTATCAGTGACCAGCCCCAGCATTTT. Its translation is CASSISDQPQHF.

The chain couples TRBV10-3 to TRBJ1-1; 10 bases fit TRBD1. The V segment lost 4 bases and the J segment 7 bases; nucleotides outside the gene matches: 9. CDR1 and CDR2 from the germline V gene are ENHRY and SYGVKD. The CDR3 is made up of 15 amino acids. The CDR3 region is CAISGRQGAPGEAFF. As DNA, the CDR3 is TGTGCCATCAGTGGGCGACAGGGGGCCCCGGGTGAAGCTTTCTTT.

This sequence joins TRBV5-1 and TRBJ2-1, with a tentative D call TRBD1 (6 bases). The V gene's germline CDR1 is SGHRS and CDR2 YFSETQ. V was clipped by 0 bases and J by 5 bases, with 6 bases between them. This CDR3 region has 13 residues. The CDR3 spells CASSLGGHNEQFF. The DNA of the CDR3 is TGCGCCAGCAGCTTGGGGGGGCACAATGAGCAGTTCTTC.

V and J are TRBV12-3 or TRBV12-4 and TRBJ2-1; TRBD1 or TRBD2 may be the D gene (5 bases each). V dropped 11 bases and J dropped 8 bases, with 16 bases sitting between them. CDR3 length: 12 residues. In nucleotides, the CDR3 is TGTGCCGTCCGGGGCGGAGGCGATGAGCAGTTCTTC. It encodes CAVRGGGDEQFF.

The rearrangement uses TRBV5-1 and TRBJ2-5; perhaps TRBD2 as D (6 bases). Germline V gene lookup returns CDR1 SGHRS and CDR2 YFSETQ. This CDR3 has 13 residues. V was clipped by 5 bases and J by 0 bases, with 8 bases between them. The CDR3 DNA reads TGCGCCAGCAGTAGGGACTACCAAGAGACCCAGTACTTC. It translates to CASSRDYQETQYF. The entire variable domain, with the rest obtained from reference TRBV5-1 and TRBJ2-5, is as follows: KAGVTQTPRYLIKTRGQQVTLSCSPISGHRSVSWYQQTPGQGLQFLFEYFSETQRNKGNFPGRFSGRQFSNSRSEMNVSTLELGDSALYLCASSRDYQETQYFGPGTRLLVL.

This chain joins TRBV12-3 or TRBV12-4 and TRBJ2-1; D not certain. The germline V and J ends were trimmed by 3 bases and 6 bases, with 9 bases remaining between them. This CDR3 is built from 13 residues. CDR3 sequence (DNA): TGTGCCAGCAGTTTTCAGCGTTTCAATGAGCAGTTCTTC. It is translated as CASSFQRFNEQFF.

In DNA, the CDR3 is TGTGCCATCGGGCGAAACACCATATATTTT. Translating gives CAIGRNTIYF. The chain employs TRBV10-3 and TRBJ1-3, with D unclear. From germline, CDR1 is ENHRY and CDR2 SYGVKD. Deletions cut 8 bases from V and 5 bases from J, with 4 bases between. The CDR3 spans 10 residues.

This chain connects TRBV5-1 to TRBJ2-3; D unresolved. Trimming removed 2 bases from V and 3 bases from J, with 10 bases in between. The germline V gene encodes CDR1 SGHRS and CDR2 YFSETQ. The CDR3 extends over 14 amino acids. CDR3 residues: CASSLGQNTDTQYF. DNA of the CDR3: TGCGCCAGCAGCTTAGGTCAGAATACAGATACGCAGTATTTT.

The gene calls are TRBV5-1 and TRBJ1-1; maybe TRBD1 (6 bases). CDR1 and CDR2 (germline): SGHRS, YFSETQ. CDR3 size: 15 residues. The V gene lost 2 bases and the J gene lost 2 bases, with 13 bases spanning the gap. The CDR3 spells CASSFGQHSNTEAFF. In DNA, the CDR3 is TGCGCCAGCAGCTTCGGACAGCACTCCAACACTGAAGCTTTCTTT. The full variable domain, completed using reference TRBV5-1 and TRBJ1-1, is KAGVTQTPRYLIKTRGQQVTLSCSPISGHRSVSWYQQTPGQGLQFLFEYFSETQRNKGNFPGRFSGRQFSNSRSEMNVSTLELGDSALYLCASSFGQHSNTEAFFGQGTRLTVV.

DNA of the CDR3: TGTGCCAGCAGCGGGGGACAGGTCGGACAAGAGACCCAGTACTTC. The encoded protein is CASSGGQVGQETQYF. The V gene is TRBV5-5, the J gene TRBJ2-5; TRBD1 matches 8 bases. CDR1 SGHKS and CDR2 YYEKEE come from the germline V gene (reference sequence). V was clipped by 4 bases and J by 2 bases; unmatched bases: 7. The CDR3 is 15 amino acids.

The rearrangement joins TRBV5-6 to TRBJ1-1; unclear D gene. In germline, CDR1 is SGHDT, CDR2 YYEEEE. CDR3 length equals 13 residues. V lost 5 bases and J lost 4, with 12 bases in between. The CDR3 loop reads CASSRKAGTEAFF. The CDR3 DNA follows: TGTGCCAGCAGTCGTAAGGCGGGCACTGAAGCTTTCTTT.

The chain has TRBV6-5 and TRBJ1-5; 7 positions agree with TRBD1. The trim removed 6 bases at V and 7 bases at J, leaving 3 bases unmatched. The V gene's germline CDR1 is MNHEY and CDR2 SVGAGI. The CDR3 is 12 amino acids. The chain's CDR3 is CASRQGNQPQHF. In DNA, the CDR3 is TGTGCCAGCAGACAGGGGAACCAGCCCCAGCATTTT.

The rearrangement joins TRBV10-1 to TRBJ2-7; TRBD1 matches at 9 bases. Germline V gene data show CDR1 as WNHNN and CDR2 as SYGVQD (reference sequence). The CDR3 totals 16 residues. J gave up 2 bases and V 5 bases, and 10 bases lay outside the gene matches. The CDR3 DNA is TGCGCCAGCAGTTTTACCTCCGGGACAGGGCCCTACGAGCAGTACTTC. Translation: CASSFTSGTGPYEQYF.

This chain connects TRBV6-5 to TRBJ1-3; D is possibly TRBD1 (5 bases). Germline V CDR1 and CDR2: MNHEY, SVGAGI. CDR3 length equals 15 residues. Deletions cut 6 bases from V and 0 bases from J, with 12 bases between. The CDR3 nucleotides read TGTGCCAGCAGCCCCACAGGTGGCTCTGGAAACACCATATATTTT. Amino acid sequence: CASSPTGGSGNTIYF.

J is TRBJ2-2 and V is TRBV6-5, with D unclear. The V gene lost 5 bases and the J gene lost 1 base, with 11 bases spanning the gap. The CDR3 totals 15 residues. Germline CDR1 reads MNHEY; CDR2 reads SVGAGI. The CDR3 DNA sequence: TGTGCCAGCAGTATTACCCTGGGGAACACCGGGGAGCTGTTTTTT. Its protein product is CASSITLGNTGELFF.